Below, one T cell receptor beta chain is given with its context. Its target is not known. The data belong to a study of human T cells and chemical hapten exposure. General observations from the study: Those TCRs sitting above 1 in 1000 frequency stayed the same with DPC sensitization.

The V end lost 3 bases, the J end lost 1 base, and 13 bases lay between the germline ends. CDR1 SGHDT and CDR2 YYEEEE come from the germline V gene. This CDR3 region has 15 residues. The sample's time point: healthy volunteer bleed at 2 weeks. Unfractionated whole blood was the source from which total RNA was extracted. Individual cDNA molecules in this library carried unique molecular identifiers. In the source study's methods: Counts of TCRs in each sample centred on a median of 95,638 and extended from around 25,000 to 690,000. TCRdb reprocessed the RACE reads via MiXCR and lists one record per CDR3 protein. What appears here as the V and J calls and clone size reflects TCRdb's work, not the paper's. The sample lists 30,000 or so distinct CDR3 sequences, 7.4% occurring once.

The chain has TRBV5-6 and TRBJ1-1; D is ambiguous. This TCR was sampled from a human donor in good health. Some clones in this sample may be carry-over from other donors' samples. Material: whole blood. The CDR3 DNA is TGTGCCAGCAGCTCTCTACAGAATCAGAACACTGAAGCTTTCTTT. This encodes CASSSLQNQNTEAFF.